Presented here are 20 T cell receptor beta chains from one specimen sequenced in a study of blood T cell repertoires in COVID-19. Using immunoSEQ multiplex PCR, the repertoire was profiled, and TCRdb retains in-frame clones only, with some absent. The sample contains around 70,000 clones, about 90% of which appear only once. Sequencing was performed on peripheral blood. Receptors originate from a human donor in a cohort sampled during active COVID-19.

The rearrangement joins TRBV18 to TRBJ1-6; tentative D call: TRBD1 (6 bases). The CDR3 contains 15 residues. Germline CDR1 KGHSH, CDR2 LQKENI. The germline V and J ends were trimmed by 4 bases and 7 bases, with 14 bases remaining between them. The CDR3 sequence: CASSLGTGWNSPLHF. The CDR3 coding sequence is TGTGCCAGCTCACTAGGCACAGGGTGGAATTCACCCCTCCACTTT. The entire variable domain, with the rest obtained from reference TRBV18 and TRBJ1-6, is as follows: NAGVMQNPRHLVRRRGQEARLRCSPMKGHSHVYWYRQLPEEGLKFMVYLQKENIIDESGMPKERFSAEFPKEGPSILRIQQVVRGDSAAYFCASSLGTGWNSPLHFGNGTRLTVT.

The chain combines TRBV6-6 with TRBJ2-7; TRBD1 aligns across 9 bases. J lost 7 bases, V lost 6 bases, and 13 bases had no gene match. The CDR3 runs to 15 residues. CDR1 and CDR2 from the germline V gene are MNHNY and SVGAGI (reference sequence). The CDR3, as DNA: TGTGCCAGCAGCAACCTACAGGGGGCCCTCTGGGAGCAGTACTTC. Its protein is CASSNLQGALWEQYF.

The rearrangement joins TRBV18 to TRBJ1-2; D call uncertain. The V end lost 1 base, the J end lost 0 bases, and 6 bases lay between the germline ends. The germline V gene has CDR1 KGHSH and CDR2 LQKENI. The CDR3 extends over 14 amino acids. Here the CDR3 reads CASSPLETNYGYTF. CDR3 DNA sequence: TGTGCCAGCTCACCACTGGAGACTAACTATGGCTACACCTTC.

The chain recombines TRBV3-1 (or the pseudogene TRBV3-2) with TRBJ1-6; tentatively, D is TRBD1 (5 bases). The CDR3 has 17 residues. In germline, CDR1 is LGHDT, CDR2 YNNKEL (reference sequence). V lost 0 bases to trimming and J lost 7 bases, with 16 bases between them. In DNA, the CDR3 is TGTGCCAGCAGCCAAGATAGGCCGCCGGGGGGAAATTCACCCCTCCACTTT. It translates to CASSQDRPPGGNSPLHF.

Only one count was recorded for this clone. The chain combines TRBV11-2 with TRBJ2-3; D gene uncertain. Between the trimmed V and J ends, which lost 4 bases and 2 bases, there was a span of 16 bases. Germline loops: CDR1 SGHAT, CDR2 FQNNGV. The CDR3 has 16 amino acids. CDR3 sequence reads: CASSYRVPIHTDTQYF. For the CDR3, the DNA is TGTGCCAGCAGCTACAGAGTCCCTATTCACACAGATACGCAGTATTTT.

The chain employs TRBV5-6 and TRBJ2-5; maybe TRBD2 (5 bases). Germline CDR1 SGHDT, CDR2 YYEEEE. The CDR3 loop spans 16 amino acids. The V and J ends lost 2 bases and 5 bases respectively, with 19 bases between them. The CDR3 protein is CASSFNLILAQETQYF. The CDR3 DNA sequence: TGTGCCAGCAGCTTCAACTTAATTCTAGCTCAGGAGACCCAGTACTTC.

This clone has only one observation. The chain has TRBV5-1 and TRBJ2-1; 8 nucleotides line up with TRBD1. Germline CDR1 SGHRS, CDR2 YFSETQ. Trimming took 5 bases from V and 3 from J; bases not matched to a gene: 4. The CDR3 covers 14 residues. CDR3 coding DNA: TGCGCCAGCAGGCGGACAGGGAGCTACAATGAGCAGTTCTTC. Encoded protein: CASRRTGSYNEQFF.

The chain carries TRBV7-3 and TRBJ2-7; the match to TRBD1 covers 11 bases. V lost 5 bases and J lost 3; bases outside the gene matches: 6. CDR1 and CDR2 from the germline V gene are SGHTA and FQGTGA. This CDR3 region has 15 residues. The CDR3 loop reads CASSDRGQGVYEQYF. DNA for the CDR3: TGTGCCAGCAGCGACCGGGGACAGGGGGTCTACGAGCAGTACTTC.

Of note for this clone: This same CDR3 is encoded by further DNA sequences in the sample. The DNA for the CDR3 is TGTGCCAGCTCACCGGGACAGGGGACTGAAGCTTTCTTT. Protein: CASSPGQGTEAFF. This chain links TRBV18 with TRBJ1-1, with 10 bases aligning to TRBD1. CDR1 is KGHSH, CDR2 LQKENI, per germline. CDR3 length: 13 amino acids. Germline trimming cut 3 bases from V and 5 bases from J; bases unmatched to any gene: 0.

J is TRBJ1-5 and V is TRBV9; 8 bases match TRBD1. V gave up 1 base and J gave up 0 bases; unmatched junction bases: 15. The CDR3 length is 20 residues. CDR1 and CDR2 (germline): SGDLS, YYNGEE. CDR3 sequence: CASSVKGGDRPLHSNQPQHF. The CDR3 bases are TGTGCCAGCAGCGTAAAGGGGGGGGACAGGCCCCTCCATAGCAATCAGCCCCAGCATTTT.

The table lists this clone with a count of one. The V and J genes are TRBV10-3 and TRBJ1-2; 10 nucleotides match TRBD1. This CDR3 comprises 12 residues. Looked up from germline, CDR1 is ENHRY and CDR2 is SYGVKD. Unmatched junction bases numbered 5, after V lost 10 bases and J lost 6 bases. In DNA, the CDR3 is TGTGCCACTCGGACAGGGGGAGATGGCTACACCTTC. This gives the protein CATRTGGDGYTF.

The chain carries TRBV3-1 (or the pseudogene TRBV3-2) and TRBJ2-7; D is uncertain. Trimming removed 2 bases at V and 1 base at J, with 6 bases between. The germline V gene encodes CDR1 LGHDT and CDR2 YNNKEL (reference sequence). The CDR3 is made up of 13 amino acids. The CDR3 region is CASSQTESYEQYF. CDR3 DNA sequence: TGTGCCAGCAGCCAAACAGAGTCCTACGAGCAGTACTTC.

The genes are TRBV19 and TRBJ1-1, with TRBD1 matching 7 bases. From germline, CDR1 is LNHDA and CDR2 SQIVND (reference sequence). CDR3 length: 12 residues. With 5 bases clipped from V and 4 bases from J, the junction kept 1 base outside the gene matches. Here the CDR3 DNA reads TGTGCCAGTAGTTACAGGGGCACTGAAGCTTTCTTT. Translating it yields CASSYRGTEAFF.

The CDR3 spells CASSQDSYGYTF. DNA of the CDR3: TGTGCCAGCAGCCAAGACAGCTATGGCTACACCTTC. The V call is TRBV5-4, the J call TRBJ1-2, with D perhaps TRBD1 (5 bases). Germline CDR1 SGHNT, CDR2 YYREEE (reference sequence). Trimming took 4 bases from V and 4 from J, leaving 8 bases between them. The CDR3 spans 12 residues.

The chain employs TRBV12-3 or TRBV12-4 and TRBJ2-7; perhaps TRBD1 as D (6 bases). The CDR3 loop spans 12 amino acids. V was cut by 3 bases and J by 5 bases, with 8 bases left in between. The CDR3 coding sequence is TGTGCCAGCAGTTTTACAGGGCACGAGCAGTACTTC. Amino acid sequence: CASSFTGHEQYF.

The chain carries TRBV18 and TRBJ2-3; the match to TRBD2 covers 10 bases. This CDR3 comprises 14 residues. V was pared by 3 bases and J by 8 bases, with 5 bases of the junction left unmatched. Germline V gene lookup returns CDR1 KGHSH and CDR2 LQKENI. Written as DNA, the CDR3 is TGTGCCAGCTCACCGGGGACTAGCGTGGGTACGCAGTATTTT. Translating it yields CASSPGTSVGTQYF.

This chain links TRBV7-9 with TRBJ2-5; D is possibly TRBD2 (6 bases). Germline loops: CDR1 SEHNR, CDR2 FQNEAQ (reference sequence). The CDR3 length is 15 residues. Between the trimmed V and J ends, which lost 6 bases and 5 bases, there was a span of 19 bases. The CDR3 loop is CASSPGSGGIETQYF. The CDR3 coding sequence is TGTGCCAGCAGTCCGGGTAGCGGTGGTATCGAGACCCAGTACTTC.

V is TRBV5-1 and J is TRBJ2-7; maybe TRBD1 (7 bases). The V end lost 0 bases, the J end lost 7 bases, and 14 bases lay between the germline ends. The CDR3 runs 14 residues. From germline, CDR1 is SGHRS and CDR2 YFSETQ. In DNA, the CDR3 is TGCGCCAGCAGCTTGGTGGAGGGGGCGAGTGAGCAGTACTTC. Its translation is CASSLVEGASEQYF.

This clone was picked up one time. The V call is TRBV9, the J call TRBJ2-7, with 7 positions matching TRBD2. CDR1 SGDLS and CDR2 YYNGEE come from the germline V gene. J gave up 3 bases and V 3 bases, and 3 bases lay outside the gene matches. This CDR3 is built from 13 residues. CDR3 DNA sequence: TGTGCCAGCAGCGGGGGGAGGGACTACGAGCAGTACTTC. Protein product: CASSGGRDYEQYF.

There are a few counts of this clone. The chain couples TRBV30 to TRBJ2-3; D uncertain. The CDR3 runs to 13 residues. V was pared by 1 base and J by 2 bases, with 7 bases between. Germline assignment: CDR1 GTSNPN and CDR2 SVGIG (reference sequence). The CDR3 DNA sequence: TGTGCCTGGAGTGGAGAGTCCACAGATACGCAGTATTTT. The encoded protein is CAWSGESTDTQYF.